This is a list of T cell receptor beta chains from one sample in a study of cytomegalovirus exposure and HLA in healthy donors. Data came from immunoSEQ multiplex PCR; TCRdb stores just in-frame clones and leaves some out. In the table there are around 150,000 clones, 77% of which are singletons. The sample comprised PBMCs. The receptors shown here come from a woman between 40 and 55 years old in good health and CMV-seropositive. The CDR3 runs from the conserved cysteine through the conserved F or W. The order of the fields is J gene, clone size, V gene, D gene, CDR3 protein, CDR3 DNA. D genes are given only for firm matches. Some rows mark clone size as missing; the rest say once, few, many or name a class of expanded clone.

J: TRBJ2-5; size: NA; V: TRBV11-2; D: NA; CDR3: CASSTDYQETQYF; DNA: TGTGCCAGCAGCACGGACTACCAAGAGACCCAGTACTTC
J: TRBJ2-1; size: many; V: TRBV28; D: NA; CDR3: CASSSQGGPYNEQFF; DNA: TGTGCCAGCAGTTCCCAGGGGGGACCTTACAATGAGCAGTTCTTC
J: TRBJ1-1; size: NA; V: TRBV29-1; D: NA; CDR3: CSVAGVYTEAFF; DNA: TGCAGCGTTGCTGGAGTTTACACTGAAGCTTTCTTT
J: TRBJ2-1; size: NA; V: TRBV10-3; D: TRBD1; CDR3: CAISASTGTEYNEQFF; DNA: TGTGCCATCAGTGCTTCTACCGGGACAGAATACAATGAGCAGTTCTTC
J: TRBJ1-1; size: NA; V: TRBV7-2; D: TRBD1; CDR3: CASSLALRGRKNTEAFF; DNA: TGTGCCAGCAGCTTAGCGCTGAGGGGGCGGAAAAACACTGAAGCTTTCTTT
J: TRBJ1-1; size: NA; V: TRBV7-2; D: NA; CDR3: CASSLVGVGAEAFF; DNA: TGTGCCAGCAGCCTAGTAGGGGTAGGCGCTGAAGCTTTCTTT
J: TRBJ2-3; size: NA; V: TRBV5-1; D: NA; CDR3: CASSSGLTNTDTQYF; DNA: TGCGCCAGCAGCTCCGGACTGACGAACACAGATACGCAGTATTTT
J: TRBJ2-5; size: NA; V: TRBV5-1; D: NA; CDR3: CASSLGTNQETQYF; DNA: TGCGCCAGCAGCTTAGGGACAAACCAAGAGACCCAGTACTTC
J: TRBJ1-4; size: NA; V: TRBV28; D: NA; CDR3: CASSDPGVEKLFF; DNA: TGTGCCAGCAGCGACCCAGGGGTAGAAAAACTGTTTTTT
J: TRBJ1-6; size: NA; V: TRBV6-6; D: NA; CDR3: CASSQGADSPLHF; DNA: TGTGCCAGCAGTCAAGGGGCGGATTCACCCCTCCACTTT
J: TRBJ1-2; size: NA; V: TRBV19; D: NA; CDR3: CASSILFGTGGGPYGYTF; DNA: TGTGCCAGTAGTATCCTGTTTGGGACTGGCGGGGGACCCTATGGCTACACCTTC
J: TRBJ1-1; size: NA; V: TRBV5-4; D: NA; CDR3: CASSLTLSNTEAFF; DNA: TGTGCCAGCAGCTTGACTCTCTCGAACACTGAAGCTTTCTTT
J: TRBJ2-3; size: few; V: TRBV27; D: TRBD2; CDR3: CASSRPLAGSTDTQYF; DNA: TGTGCCAGCAGCCGCCCCCTAGCGGGTAGCACAGATACGCAGTATTTT
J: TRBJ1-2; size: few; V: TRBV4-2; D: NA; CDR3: CASSQGVGGAVDGYTF; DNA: TGTGCCAGCAGCCAGGGGGTTGGGGGGGCAGTTGATGGCTACACCTTC
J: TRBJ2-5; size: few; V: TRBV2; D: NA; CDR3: CASSVRTAETQYF; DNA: TGTGCCAGCAGTGTGCGGACAGCAGAGACCCAGTACTTC
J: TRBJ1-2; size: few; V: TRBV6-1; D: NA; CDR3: CASSDRAYGYTF; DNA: TGTGCCAGCAGTGACAGGGCCTATGGCTACACCTTC
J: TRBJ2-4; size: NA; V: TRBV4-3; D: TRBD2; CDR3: CASSQETSPSGKNIQYF; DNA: TGCGCCAGCAGCCAGGAGACTTCCCCTAGCGGCAAAAACATTCAGTACTTC
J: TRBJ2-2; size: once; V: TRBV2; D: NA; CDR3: CASRSGLAGELFF; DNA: TGTGCCAGCAGATCAGGGTTGGCCGGGGAGCTGTTTTTT
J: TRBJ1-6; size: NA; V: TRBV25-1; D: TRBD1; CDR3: CASSEEGAANSPLHF; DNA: TGTGCCAGCAGTGAGGAGGGGGCGGCGAATTCACCCCTCCACTTT
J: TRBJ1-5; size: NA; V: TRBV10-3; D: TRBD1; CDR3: CASRDRGSQPQHF; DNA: TGTGCCTCCCGGGACAGGGGTAGCCAGCCCCAGCATTTT
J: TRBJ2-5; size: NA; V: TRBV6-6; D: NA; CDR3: CASSYNGQQETQYF; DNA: TGTGCCAGCAGTTATAACGGACAGCAAGAGACCCAGTACTTC
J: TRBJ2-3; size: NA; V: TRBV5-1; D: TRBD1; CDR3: CASSLPGTGGKDTQYF; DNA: TGCGCCAGCAGCTTGCCCGGGACAGGGGGGAAAGATACGCAGTATTTT
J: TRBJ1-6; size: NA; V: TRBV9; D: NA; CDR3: CASSVVGGSNSPLHF; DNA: TGTGCCAGCAGCGTAGTCGGCGGGAGTAATTCACCCCTCCACTTT
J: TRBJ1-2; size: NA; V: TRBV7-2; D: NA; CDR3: CASSFGTIYGYTF; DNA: TGTGCCAGCAGCTTCGGGACTATCTATGGCTACACCTTC
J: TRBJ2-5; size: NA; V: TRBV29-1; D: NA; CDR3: CSVDGIQGETQYF; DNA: TGCAGCGTTGATGGGATTCAGGGGGAGACCCAGTACTTC
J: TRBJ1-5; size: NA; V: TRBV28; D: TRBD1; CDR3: CASSLGTGVQPQHF; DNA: TGTGCCAGCAGTTTGGGGACAGGGGTTCAGCCCCAGCATTTT
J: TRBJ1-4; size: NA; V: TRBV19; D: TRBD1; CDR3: CASSGTGAAVNEKLFF; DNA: TGTGCCAGTAGCGGAACAGGGGCCGCTGTGAATGAAAAACTGTTTTTT
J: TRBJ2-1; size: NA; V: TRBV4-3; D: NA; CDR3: CASSQDSGTNEQFF; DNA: TGCGCCAGCAGCCAAGATTCCGGTACTAATGAGCAGTTCTTC
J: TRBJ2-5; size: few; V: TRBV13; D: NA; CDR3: CASSALGGVGQETQYF; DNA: TGTGCCAGCAGCGCCTTAGGGGGGGTGGGGCAAGAGACCCAGTACTTC
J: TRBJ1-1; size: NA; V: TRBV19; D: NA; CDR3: CASSLVDGRVGAFF; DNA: TGTGCCAGTAGTCTCGTTGACGGGAGAGTTGGGGCTTTCTTT
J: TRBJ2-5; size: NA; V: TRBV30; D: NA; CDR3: CAWSVRAAGQETQYF; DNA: TGTGCCTGGAGTGTGAGGGCGGCCGGCCAAGAGACCCAGTACTTC
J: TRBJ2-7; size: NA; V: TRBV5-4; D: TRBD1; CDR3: CASGHRGSYEQYF; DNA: TGTGCCAGCGGCCACAGGGGGAGCTACGAGCAGTACTTC
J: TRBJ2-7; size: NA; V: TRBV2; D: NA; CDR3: CASSSSSYEQYF; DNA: TGTGCCAGCAGTTCTAGCTCCTACGAGCAGTACTTC
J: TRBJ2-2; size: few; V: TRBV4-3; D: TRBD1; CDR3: CASSHLTAGQGATGELFF; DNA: TGCGCCAGCAGCCACCTAACCGCGGGACAGGGGGCCACCGGGGAGCTGTTTTTT
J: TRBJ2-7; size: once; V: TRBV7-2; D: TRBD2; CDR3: CASSLMGTTSYEQYF; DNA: TGTGCCAGCAGCTTGATGGGGACTACGTCCTACGAGCAGTACTTC
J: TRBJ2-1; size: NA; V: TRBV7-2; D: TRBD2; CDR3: CASSLTSANNEQFF; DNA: TGTGCCAGCAGCTTGACTAGCGCTAACAATGAGCAGTTCTTC
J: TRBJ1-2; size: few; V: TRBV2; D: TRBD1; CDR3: CATSGDRGGYTF; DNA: TGTGCCACTTCAGGGGACAGGGGTGGCTACACCTTC
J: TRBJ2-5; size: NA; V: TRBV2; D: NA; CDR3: CASRGSGFQETQYF; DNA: TGTGCCAGCAGGGGTAGCGGTTTCCAAGAGACCCAGTACTTC
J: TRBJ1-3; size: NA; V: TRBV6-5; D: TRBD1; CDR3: CASSGPGQGGTIYF; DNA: TGTGCCAGCAGTGGACCGGGACAGGGAGGCACCATATATTTT
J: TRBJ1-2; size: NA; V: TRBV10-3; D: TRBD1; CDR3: CAISDPRTGKDYGYTF; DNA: TGTGCCATCAGTGACCCGAGGACAGGGAAGGACTATGGCTACACCTTC
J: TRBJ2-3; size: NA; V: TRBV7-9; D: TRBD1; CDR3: CASSPDRGVTDTQYF; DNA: TGTGCCAGCAGCCCCGACAGGGGTGTTACAGATACGCAGTATTTT
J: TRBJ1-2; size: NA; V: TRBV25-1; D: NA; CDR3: CASSRGGVATYGYTF; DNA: TGTGCCAGCAGTAGGGGGGGGGTGGCGACGTATGGCTACACCTTC
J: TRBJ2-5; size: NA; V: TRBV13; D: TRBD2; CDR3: CASSLASFRYGGAGNSETQYF; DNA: TGTGCCAGCAGCTTAGCCTCTTTTCGTTACGGGGGGGCCGGTAATTCGGAGACCCAGTACTTC
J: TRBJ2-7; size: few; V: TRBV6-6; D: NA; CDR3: CASSYSSRVGYEQYF; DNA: TGTGCCAGCAGTTACTCTAGCAGGGTTGGCTACGAGCAGTACTTC
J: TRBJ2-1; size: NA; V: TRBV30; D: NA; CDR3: CALSSRVYNEQFF; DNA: TGTGCCTTATCATCCCGGGTCTACAATGAGCAGTTCTTC
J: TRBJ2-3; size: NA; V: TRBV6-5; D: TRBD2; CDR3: CASSYSGGTDTQYF; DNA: TGTGCCAGCAGTTACTCCGGGGGGACCGATACGCAGTATTTT
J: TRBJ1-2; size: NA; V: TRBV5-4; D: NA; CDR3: CASGPNYGYTF; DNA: TGTGCGAGCGGGCCTAACTATGGCTACACCTTC
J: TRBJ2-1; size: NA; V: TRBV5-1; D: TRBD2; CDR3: CASSLAGLAGRPRNEQFF; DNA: TGCGCCAGCAGCTTGGCCGGGCTAGCGGGACGCCCGCGGAATGAGCAGTTCTTC
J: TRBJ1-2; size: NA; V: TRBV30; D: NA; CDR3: CAWTHLGQGQNYGYTF; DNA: TGTGCCTGGACCCATCTAGGCCAGGGTCAAAACTATGGCTACACCTTC
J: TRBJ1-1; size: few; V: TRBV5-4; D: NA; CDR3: CASSLDRTNTEAFF; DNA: TGTGCCAGCAGCTTGGACAGGACGAACACTGAAGCTTTCTTT
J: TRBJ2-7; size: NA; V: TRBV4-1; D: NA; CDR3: CASSQEGAATYEQYF; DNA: TGCGCCAGCAGCCAAGAAGGGGCGGCCACCTACGAGCAGTACTTC
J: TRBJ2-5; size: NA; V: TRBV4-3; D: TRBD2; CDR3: CASSPRLAGAGETQYF; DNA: TGCGCCAGCAGCCCGAGACTAGCGGGGGCCGGAGAGACCCAGTACTTC
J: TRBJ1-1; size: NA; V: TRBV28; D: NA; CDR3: CASSSDWGAFF; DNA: TGTGCCAGCAGTTCGGACTGGGGAGCTTTCTTT